The rows below give T cell receptor beta chains drawn from one sample of a study of T cells in lung cancer brain metastases. The data were produced by immunoSEQ multiplex PCR, yet TCRdb's version contains in-frame clones alone and is incomplete. Here the sample spans about 4,800 clones, around nine tenths being singletons. Sequencing input: tumor tissue from the primary lung tumor. Receptor source: a woman in her forties or fifties with non-small cell lung cancer. Each CDR3 is given with its conserved first and last residue. Fields, in order: clone size, V gene, J gene, D gene, CDR3 protein, CDR3 DNA. A D gene is named only where the DNA matches it firmly. Only some rows state a clone size, as once, few, many or a class for expanded clones.

.	TRBV7-9	TRBJ1-1	TRBD1	CASSFGRGQRTEAFF	TGTGCCAGCAGCTTCGGAAGGGGGCAGAGGACTGAAGCTTTCTTT
.	TRBV9	TRBJ2-1	TRBD1	CASRGQADNEQFF	TGTGCCAGCAGGGGACAGGCTGACAATGAGCAGTTCTTC
.	TRBV11-2	TRBJ2-1	TRBD2	CASSELAGVVGEQFF	TGTGCCAGCAGCGAGCTAGCGGGAGTGGTGGGTGAGCAGTTCTTC
.	TRBV19	TRBJ2-1	TRBD2	CASSPRTSGRPPEQFF	TGTGCCAGTAGTCCCCGCACTAGCGGGAGGCCTCCGGAGCAGTTCTTC
.	TRBV7-9	TRBJ1-1	TRBD1	CASSLRGLGNTEAFF	TGTGCCAGCAGCTTAAGGGGGCTAGGAAACACTGAAGCTTTCTTT
.	TRBV9	TRBJ2-3	TRBD2	CASSASGTTGDTQYF	TGTGCCAGCAGCGCCTCCGGGACTACTGGAGATACGCAGTATTTT
.	TRBV10-3	TRBJ2-1	TRBD2	CAISESRASGDYNEQFF	TGTGCCATCAGTGAGTCGAGAGCTAGCGGGGACTACAATGAGCAGTTCTTC
.	TRBV7-2	TRBJ1-5	.	CASSYEINQPQHF	TGTGCCAGCAGCTACGAAATTAATCAGCCCCAGCATTTT
.	TRBV6-1	TRBJ2-1	TRBD1	CASSDPGGSYNEQFF	TGTGCCAGCAGTGATCCAGGGGGTTCCTACAATGAGCAGTTCTTC
.	TRBV6-6	TRBJ1-1	.	CASNLDSDTEAFF	TGTGCTTCAAACCTGGACAGCGATACTGAAGCTTTCTTT
.	TRBV19	TRBJ2-5	.	CASSRRDSVQETQYF	TGTGCCAGTAGTAGGAGGGACTCTGTCCAAGAGACTCAGTACTTC
.	TRBV29-1	TRBJ1-1	TRBD1	CSVPEDRGTEAFF	TGCAGCGTCCCCGAGGACAGGGGGACTGAAGCTTTCTTT
.	TRBV7-9	TRBJ1-1	TRBD1	CASSPGQGRSTEAFF	TGTGCCAGCAGCCCAGGACAGGGGAGAAGCACTGAAGCTTTCTTT
.	TRBV7-9	TRBJ2-5	.	CASSLGEGHTKETQYF	TGTGCCAGCAGCTTAGGGGAGGGACATACGAAAGAGACCCAGTACTTC
.	TRBV11-2	TRBJ1-1	TRBD1	CANQTGGATNAEAFF	TGTGCCAACCAGACAGGGGGCGCGACCAACGCTGAAGCTTTCTTT
.	TRBV10-2	TRBJ1-5	TRBD1	CASSLQGASNQPQHF	TGCGCCAGCAGTTTACAGGGGGCTAGCAATCAGCCCCAGCATTTT
.	TRBV20-1	TRBJ1-4	.	CSARVNEKLFF	TGCAGTGCTAGGGTTAATGAAAAACTGTTTTTT
.	TRBV27	TRBJ2-6	.	CASSLQALEAGANVLTF	TGTGCCAGCAGTTTACAGGCGCTCGAGGCTGGGGCCAACGTCCTGACTTTC
.	TRBV28	TRBJ2-6	.	CASSSNRDGNLRANVLTF	TGTGCCAGCAGTTCAAACCGGGACGGGAACCTCAGGGCCAACGTCCTGACTTTC
.	TRBV10-2	TRBJ1-2	TRBD1	CASSRTGGVGYTF	TGCGCCAGCAGCCGAACAGGGGGGGTGGGCTACACCTTC
.	TRBV11-2	TRBJ1-3	.	CASNLGQSTSGNTIYF	TGTGCCAGCAACTTGGGGCAGTCAACCTCTGGAAACACCATATATTTT
.	TRBV19	TRBJ1-1	.	CASSTQGRATEAFF	TGTGCCAGTAGTACACAGGGTCGGGCCACTGAAGCTTTCTTT
.	TRBV29-1	TRBJ2-3	.	CSVNPRTDTQYF	TGCAGCGTTAATCCTCGCACAGATACGCAGTATTTT
.	TRBV5-6	TRBJ1-1	.	CASSLSPVENTEAFF	TGTGCCAGCAGCTTGTCTCCCGTTGAAAACACTGAAGCTTTCTTT
once	TRBV5-6	TRBJ1-4	TRBD1	CASSLTGTGEKLFF	TGTGCCAGCAGCTTAACCGGGACAGGCGAAAAACTGTTTTTT
.	TRBV19	TRBJ2-1	.	CASSPGHEYNEQFF	TGTGCCAGTAGTCCGGGACACGAGTACAATGAGCAGTTCTTC
.	TRBV6-1	TRBJ1-4	.	CASSDRGQGFLFF	TGTGCCAGCAGTGACAGGGGCCAAGGGTTCCTGTTTTTT
once	TRBV6-1	TRBJ2-1	TRBD2	CASSERLAGGPGNEQFF	TGTGCCAGCAGCGAACGACTAGCGGGAGGGCCGGGCAATGAGCAGTTCTTC
.	TRBV6-4	TRBJ1-1	.	CASSEVLNTEAFF	TGTGCCAGCAGTGAGGTACTGAACACTGAAGCTTTCTTT
.	TRBV5-1	TRBJ1-4	TRBD1	CASRGTGVREKLFF	TGCGCCAGCAGGGGAACAGGGGTTAGAGAAAAACTGTTTTTT
.	TRBV15	TRBJ1-1	TRBD1	CATSRGGQGSTEAFF	TGTGCCACCAGCAGAGGCGGACAGGGTTCGACTGAAGCTTTCTTT
.	TRBV12-5	TRBJ2-1	TRBD2	CASQTSGYYNEQFF	TGTGCTAGTCAGACTAGCGGGTACTACAATGAGCAGTTCTTC
.	TRBV12-5	TRBJ1-5	.	CASGLRNQPQHF	TGTGCTAGTGGTTTGCGGAATCAGCCCCAGCATTTT
.	TRBV18	TRBJ2-1	.	CASSPFGESYNEQFF	TGTGCCAGCTCACCTTTCGGGGAGAGCTACAATGAGCAGTTCTTC
once	TRBV7-7	TRBJ2-5	.	CASSLAGGGETQYF	TGTGCTAGCAGCTTAGCAGGGGGGGGAGAGACCCAGTACTTC
.	TRBV19	TRBJ2-3	TRBD2	CASSATTSVSTDTQYF	TGTGCCAGTAGTGCGACAACTAGCGTGAGCACAGATACGCAGTATTTT
.	TRBV14	TRBJ2-2	.	CASSLRLGELFF	TGTGCCAGCAGCCTTCGACTCGGGGAGCTGTTTTTT
.	TRBV9	TRBJ1-1	.	CASSVGPNTEAFF	TGTGCCAGCAGCGTAGGGCCGAACACTGAAGCTTTCTTT
.	TRBV2	TRBJ1-5	.	CASRSDEGQPQHF	TGTGCCAGCAGATCAGATGAGGGTCAGCCCCAGCATTTT
.	TRBV11-1	TRBJ2-3	.	CASSSLTDTQYF	TGTGCCAGCAGCTCCCTCACAGATACGCAGTATTTT
.	TRBV4-1	TRBJ1-4	.	CASSQGTIATNEKLFF	TGCGCCAGCAGCCAGGGGACGATTGCAACTAATGAAAAACTGTTTTTT
.	TRBV7-3	TRBJ1-1	TRBD1	CASSRGGGNTEAFF	TGTGCCAGCAGCCGAGGGGGCGGGAACACTGAAGCTTTCTTT
.	TRBV27	TRBJ2-6	.	CASSLRTLEAGANVLTF	TGTGCCAGCAGTTTACGGACGCTCGAGGCTGGGGCCAACGTCCTGACTTTC
.	TRBV10-3	TRBJ2-1	.	CAISESQGGREQFF	TGTGCCATCAGTGAGTCGCAGGGGGGCAGGGAGCAGTTCTTC
.	TRBV5-4	TRBJ2-1	.	CASSLSSYNEQFF	TGTGCCAGCAGCTTAAGCTCCTACAATGAGCAGTTCTTC
.	TRBV7-9	TRBJ1-1	.	CASSHTTVTGEAFF	TGTGCCAGCAGCCATACGACAGTGACCGGTGAAGCTTTCTTT
.	TRBV4-2	TRBJ1-1	.	CASSQDGGEGEAFF	TGTGCCAGCAGCCAAGATGGAGGAGAAGGGGAAGCTTTCTTT
once	TRBV7-3	TRBJ2-5	.	CASSLSRGETQYF	TGTGCCAGCAGCTTAAGCAGGGGAGAGACCCAGTACTTC
.	TRBV20-1	TRBJ2-1	.	CSAQPRNEQFF	TGCAGTGCCCAACCTAGAAATGAGCAGTTCTTC
.	TRBV5-4	TRBJ1-4	.	CASSSNRAVNEKLFF	TGTGCCAGCAGCTCCAACAGGGCCGTTAATGAAAAACTGTTTTTT
.	TRBV29-1	TRBJ2-5	TRBD1	CSVAQGADETQYF	TGCAGCGTAGCACAGGGGGCGGATGAGACCCAGTACTTC